The rows below give T cell receptor beta chains drawn from one sample of a study of cytomegalovirus exposure and HLA in healthy donors. TCRdb's copy holds only in-frame clones and misses some; the assay was immunoSEQ multiplex PCR. The sample gives fewer than 150,000 clones, 74% of which show up once; 4% to 5% is in the top ten. Sample: PBMCs. These TCRs come from a middle-aged woman in good health and CMV-seropositive. Both conserved end residues are part of each CDR3. A D gene is named only where the DNA matches it firmly. Clone size is stated in some rows and not others, as once, few, many or a class when expanded.

clone size | J gene | D gene | V gene | CDR3 DNA | CDR3 protein
. | TRBJ2-7 | . | TRBV11-3 | TGTGCCAGCAGCTTGAACTACGAGCAGTACTTC | CASSLNYEQYF
. | TRBJ2-7 | . | TRBV7-8 | TGTGCCAGCAGCTACGGGACTCGTGGCGAGCAGTACTTC | CASSYGTRGEQYF
. | TRBJ2-3 | . | TRBV29-1 | TGCAGCGTTGGAGGGGGTAGCACAGATACGCAGTATTTT | CSVGGGSTDTQYF
. | TRBJ2-1 | TRBD2 | TRBV9 | TGTGCCAGCAGCGGAAGAGAGGGACTAGTGACCTACAATGAGCAGTTCTTC | CASSGREGLVTYNEQFF
. | TRBJ2-5 | . | TRBV7-2 | TGTGCCAGCAGCTTAGTTCCGGGTCAAGAGACCCAGTACTTC | CASSLVPGQETQYF
. | TRBJ1-1 | . | TRBV29-1 | TGCAGCGCTGGGGCGAGAAACACTGAAGCTTTCTTT | CSAGARNTEAFF
. | TRBJ2-1 | TRBD2 | TRBV5-1 | TGCGCCAGCAGCCTAGGGACTAGCGGGAGGCCGAGAGAAAATGAGCAGTTCTTC | CASSLGTSGRPRENEQFF
once | TRBJ1-2 | . | TRBV28 | TGTGCCAGCAGTTACGTCGGGTGGGGCAAGAACTATGGCTACACCTTC | CASSYVGWGKNYGYTF
. | TRBJ1-1 | TRBD1 | TRBV30 | TGTGCCTGGATAGGACAGGGGGCTGTTACTGAAGCTTTCTTT | CAWIGQGAVTEAFF
. | TRBJ2-5 | . | TRBV7-9 | TGTGCCAGCAGCATTATACAGTATCAAGAGACCCAGTACTTC | CASSIIQYQETQYF
. | TRBJ2-7 | . | TRBV6-6 | TGTGCCAGCAGTTACCGCTCCGGGTCTTCCTACGAGCAGTACTTC | CASSYRSGSSYEQYF
few | TRBJ2-5 | TRBD1 | TRBV5-1 | TGCGCCAGCAGCTTTGACAGGGTAAAAGAGACCCAGTACTTC | CASSFDRVKETQYF
. | TRBJ1-5 | TRBD1 | TRBV30 | TGTGCCTGGAGTAGGGCAGGGGGCATTGGAAGCAATCAGCCCCAGCATTTT | CAWSRAGGIGSNQPQHF
. | TRBJ2-2 | TRBD2 | TRBV2 | TGTGCCAGCAGTGCCGGGAGGGACCGGGAGCTGTTTTTT | CASSAGRDRELFF
. | TRBJ1-5 | . | TRBV28 | TGTGCCAGCAGTTCCGCGGAGTTGAGTGGTCAGCCCCAGCATTTT | CASSSAELSGQPQHF
. | TRBJ2-3 | . | TRBV6-5 | TGTGCCAGCAGTTCCCTCGCCCAGGGTCTAAATACGCAGTATTTT | CASSSLAQGLNTQYF
once | TRBJ2-7 | TRBD1 | TRBV5-1 | TGCGCCAGCCGCCGGGGACAGGGGCCCTCCTACGAGCAGTACTTC | CASRRGQGPSYEQYF
once | TRBJ2-3 | . | TRBV5-1 | TGCGCCAGCAGCTTTAACAGATACACAGATACGCAGTATTTT | CASSFNRYTDTQYF
. | TRBJ2-7 | TRBD1 | TRBV13 | TGTGCCAGCAGCTCCCGGGACAGTGGGGACGAGCAGTACTTC | CASSSRDSGDEQYF
. | TRBJ2-7 | TRBD1 | TRBV18 | TGTGCCAGCTCACGGCCCGGGACAGGCGGGGAGGAGCAGTACTTC | CASSRPGTGGEEQYF
. | TRBJ1-2 | TRBD1 | TRBV4-3 | TGCGCCAGCAGCGGAGGGACAGGGGGCCGAGCTAACTATGGCTACACCTTC | CASSGGTGGRANYGYTF
. | TRBJ1-5 | TRBD1 | TRBV6-1 | TGTGCCAGCAGCACCGGACAGGGTGGCAATCAGCCCCAGCATTTT | CASSTGQGGNQPQHF
few | TRBJ2-4 | TRBD2 | TRBV12-5 | TGTGCTAGTGGTCCCCTCTTGGGGAGGCGGGGGAAAAACATTCAGTACTTC | CASGPLLGRRGKNIQYF
. | TRBJ2-1 | . | TRBV7-6 | TGTGCCAGCAGCTACCAACTCGGTGGTGAGCAGTTCTTC | CASSYQLGGEQFF
. | TRBJ2-1 | TRBD1 | TRBV9 | TGTGCCAGCAGCTCCTCAGTGGGACAGGTGGACAATGAGCAGTTCTTC | CASSSSVGQVDNEQFF
. | TRBJ1-2 | . | TRBV7-8 | TGTGCCAGCAGCTTAGTCGAGTCAGGGGCGGATGGCTACACCTTC | CASSLVESGADGYTF
. | TRBJ2-2 | TRBD2 | TRBV5-1 | TGCGCCAGCAGCCTTCCCAAAGGGACTAGCGGGAGCCAGTCGAACACCGGGGAGCTGTTTTTT | CASSLPKGTSGSQSNTGELFF
. | TRBJ2-1 | . | TRBV7-6 | TGTGCCAGCAGCTTCGCGGGGTCGAAGCAGTTCTTC | CASSFAGSKQFF
. | TRBJ2-7 | . | TRBV30 | TGTGCCTGGAGTGTGGGGGCGCAGTACGAGCAGTACTTC | CAWSVGAQYEQYF
. | TRBJ1-5 | . | TRBV27 | TGTGCCAGCAGTTTACGACCCTTCGACAGGTTAAGCAATCAGCCCCAGCATTTT | CASSLRPFDRLSNQPQHF
. | TRBJ2-2 | . | TRBV30 | TGTGCCTGGAGTGTCACTTACACCGGGGAGCTGTTTTTT | CAWSVTYTGELFF
. | TRBJ1-1 | . | TRBV6-4 | TGTGCCAGCAGTCCCGGACAGAAGAACACAATGAACACTGAAGCTTTCTTT | CASSPGQKNTMNTEAFF
few | TRBJ2-7 | TRBD1 | TRBV4-1 | TGCGCCAGCAGCCATACGACCGGACAGGGGGCCTACGAGCAGTACTTC | CASSHTTGQGAYEQYF
. | TRBJ1-2 | . | TRBV19 | TGTGCCAGTAGCCACACCATCTATGGCTACACCTTC | CASSHTIYGYTF
few | TRBJ2-5 | . | TRBV27 | TGTGCCAGCAAGACGCTAGCTCCTCAAGAGACCCAGTACTTC | CASKTLAPQETQYF
few | TRBJ2-2 | TRBD2 | TRBV5-4 | TGTGCCAGCAGCTTGCCTAGCGGGGCGGGGGAGCTGTTTTTT | CASSLPSGAGELFF
. | TRBJ2-1 | TRBD2 | TRBV30 | TGTGCCTGGACTAGCGGGAGCTCCTACAATGAGCAGTTCTTC | CAWTSGSSYNEQFF
. | TRBJ2-7 | . | TRBV27 | TGTGCCAGCAGTAGGGCAGGGTTCTCCTACGAGCAGTACTTC | CASSRAGFSYEQYF
. | TRBJ2-2 | TRBD2 | TRBV5-1 | TGCGCCAGCAATCGGGCGGGAGACACCGGGGAGCTGTTTTTT | CASNRAGDTGELFF
few | TRBJ1-3 | . | TRBV5-4 | TGTGCCAGCAGCACCGGGAAAAGCTCTGGAAACACCATATATTTT | CASSTGKSSGNTIYF
. | TRBJ2-1 | . | TRBV5-6 | TGTGCCAGCAGCTTGGATTCAGGCTCCTACAATGAGCAGTTCTTC | CASSLDSGSYNEQFF
few | TRBJ2-1 | TRBD2 | TRBV6-4 | TGTGCCAGCAGTGAGCGGGAGAGCTCCTACAATGAGCAGTTCTTC | CASSERESSYNEQFF
. | TRBJ2-7 | . | TRBV6-1 | TGTGCCAGCAGTGATTGGTGGGGCATGAACGAGCAGTACTTC | CASSDWWGMNEQYF
. | TRBJ2-5 | . | TRBV18 | TGTGCCAGCTCACTGGGACTTAATCTACAAGAGACCCAGTACTTC | CASSLGLNLQETQYF
. | TRBJ2-7 | TRBD2 | TRBV5-4 | TGTGCCAGCAGTAGCGGTAGCGGGATGCGGTACGAGCAGTACTTC | CASSSGSGMRYEQYF
. | TRBJ2-5 | TRBD1 | TRBV11-1 | TGTGCCAGCAGTGACAGGGGACAAGAGACCCAGTACTTC | CASSDRGQETQYF
. | TRBJ2-3 | TRBD2 | TRBV7-2 | TGTGCCAGCAGCCCCCGGGGAGGGCTGACAGATACGCAGTATTTT | CASSPRGGLTDTQYF
. | TRBJ2-1 | . | TRBV7-9 | TGTGCCAGCAGCTTCGCCTACAATGAGCAGTTCTTC | CASSFAYNEQFF
. | TRBJ2-7 | TRBD2 | TRBV5-6 | TGTGCCAGCAGCTTGCGGGGACTAGCGGGGTACGAGCAGTACTTC | CASSLRGLAGYEQYF
. | TRBJ2-7 | . | TRBV6-1 | TGTGCCAGCAGACCCTTGCGGGACAGCTACGAGCAGTACTTC | CASRPLRDSYEQYF
. | TRBJ1-4 | . | TRBV18 | TGTGCCAGCTCACCACGAGCCGAGGGTGAAAAACTGTTTTTT | CASSPRAEGEKLFF